This T cell receptor beta chain was profiled in a study of blood T cells in healthy people across ages. Study observations and caveats: Compared with aged donors, long-lived donors showed fewer expanded clones, suggesting selection.

As for this clonotype: Its target is unknown. At one end, the junction sequence differs from germline, possibly due to a read error.

Samples each yielded at least 5 micrograms of total RNA. A second PCR, run for about 7 to 11 cycles, used a sample-barcoded 5' primer plus a J-beta primer mix. TCRdb independently ran MiXCR on the 5' RACE reads; one entry per CDR3 protein. The table includes around 820,000 distinct CDR3 sequences, roughly 25% detected once. This CDR3 is 15 amino acids long. These data were also reused for a study on T cells of mothers and their children. From that paper: The TCR beta CDR3 read count exceeded 9.5 million for each mother and was several million for each child. There was no detection of any persistent microchimeric T cell clones.

The sequencing sample was made of blood. This receptor was taken from a boy between 10 and 17 years old in good health. The chain carries TRBV12-3 or TRBV12-4 and TRBJ2-3, with 11 bases identical to TRBD2. CDR3 protein: CASSLVTSGSEVRNF. CDR3 DNA: TGTGCCAGCAGTTTAGTTACTAGCGGGAGTGAGGTTAGGAATTTT.